The TCR beta chain under discussion was sequenced for a study of human T cells and chemical hapten exposure. The time point is: patch test 3, about 24 weeks after DPC sensitization. Specified treatment: therapeutic diphenylcyclopropenone sensitization with weekly scalp DPC. Unfractionated whole blood served as the source for total RNA extraction. V was clipped by 5 bases and J by 4 bases; unmatched bases: 3. There are 14 residues in the CDR3. Germline-derived CDR1 and CDR2 are MNHEY and SVGAGI. This clonotype was counted many times. TCRdb used MiXCR to reprocess the RACE reads, holding one entry per CDR3 protein. The data hold some 36,000 distinct CDR3 sequences, with 9% to 9.5% observed a single time.

This sequence originates from a man aged 45-65 years with alopecia areata. Some clones in this sample may be carry-over from other donors' samples. This sample comprised whole blood, obtained in connection with sensitization to the hapten diphenylcyclopropenone (DPC). V usage is TRBV6-5 and J usage is TRBJ1-5; TRBD1 aligns across 9 bases. CDR3 nucleotide sequence: TGTGCCAGCAGTACCGGGACAGGGAATCAGCCCCAGCATTTT. As protein: CASSTGTGNQPQHF.